One sample yielded the 15 T cell receptor beta chains listed below, sequenced in a study of read filtering for tumor transcriptome and immune sequencing. This library used roughly 0.4 ug RNA and molecular barcoded adaptors spanning alpha/delta and beta/gamma chains. TCRdb re-called the reads with MiXCR, one entry per CDR3 protein. Seen here are about 93,000 distinct CDR3 sequences, under 25% observed once, and the top ten hold 11%. The sequenced sample consisted of a population of CD138-negative cells sorted from bone marrow. Every receptor here comes from a donor over 35 with multiple myeloma.

This clonotype was seen many times. The CDR3 DNA sequence: TGCGCCAGCAGCTTGGGGCGGGACACTGAAGCTTTCTTT. It translates to CASSLGRDTEAFF. V is TRBV5-1 and J is TRBJ1-1; the D is unclear. This CDR3 spans 13 amino acids. Trimming took off 0 bases at V and 3 bases at J, with 6 bases between the two ends. Germline V gives CDR1 SGHRS, CDR2 YFSETQ.

At least ten counts were recorded for this clonotype. This chain connects TRBV18 to TRBJ2-3; the D gene is possibly TRBD1 (5 bases). V lost 4 bases, J lost 0 bases, and 14 bases lay in between. Germline CDR1 KGHSH, CDR2 LQKENI. The CDR3 loop spans 16 amino acids. CDR3 sequence reads: CASSLTQGTSTDTQYF. In DNA form, the CDR3 reads TGTGCCAGCTCACTTACGCAGGGAACTAGCACAGATACGCAGTATTTT.

This clonotype occurred a few times. The V call is TRBV29-1, the J call TRBJ2-1; the match to TRBD2 covers 13 bases. CDR3 size: 14 residues. V shed 7 bases and J 6 bases; nucleotides not matched to a gene: 6. The V gene's germline CDR1 is SQVTM and CDR2 ANQGSEA. CDR3 sequence (DNA): TGCAGCGCCCGGACTAGCGGGGGCCTCAATGAGCAGTTCTTC. The encoded protein is CSARTSGGLNEQFF.

The chain joins TRBV2 to TRBJ2-2; 9 bases match TRBD2. This CDR3 comprises 15 residues. V lost 8 bases, J lost 3 bases, and 7 bases stayed unmatched. Germline loops: CDR1 SNHLY, CDR2 FYNNEI. CDR3 amino acids: CASVSTSGYTGELFF. The CDR3 DNA is TGTGCCAGCGTGTCGACTAGCGGCTACACCGGGGAGCTGTTTTTT. Filled out from reference TRBV2 and TRBJ2-2, the complete variable domain reads EPEVTQTPSHQVTQMGQEVILRCVPISNHLYFYWYRQILGQKVEFLVSFYNNEISEKSEIFDDQFSVERPDGSNFTLKIRSTKLEDSAMYFCASVSTSGYTGELFFGEGSRLTVL.

This clonotype was counted at least ten times. CDR3 sequence (DNA): TGCAGTGCTAGACGTGGGGGGACTTACAATGAGCAGTTCTTC. Protein sequence: CSARRGGTYNEQFF. The chain couples TRBV20-1 to TRBJ2-1, with a possible D match to TRBD2 (6 bases). The CDR3 contains 14 residues. Germline CDR1 DFQATT, CDR2 SNEGSKA (reference sequence). The germline V and J ends were trimmed by 2 bases and 4 bases, with 12 bases remaining between them.

This clonotype was counted at least ten times. This rearrangement joins TRBV6-1 to TRBJ2-2, with D possibly TRBD1 on 6 matching bases. The CDR3 sequence is 16 residues long. V was cut by 5 bases and J by 4 bases, with 17 bases left in between. CDR1 and CDR2 from the germline V gene are MNHNS and SASEGT. The CDR3 sequence is CASSLQGEVFTGELFF. The CDR3 DNA reads TGTGCCAGCAGTTTACAGGGAGAAGTCTTCACCGGGGAGCTGTTTTTT.

Regarding this clonotype: A much larger clonotype is one base distant, so this may be a read error. Lacking the conserved final phenylalanine or tryptophan, this CDR3 likely reflects a read error. The rearrangement links TRBV7-9 to TRBJ2-5; D is ambiguous. Trimming took off 5 bases at V and 4 bases at J, with 20 bases between the two ends. The CDR3 is 16 amino acids. Per the germline V gene, CDR1 is SEHNR and CDR2 is FQNEAQ (reference sequence). The CDR3 region has the DNA TGTGCCAGCAGCCCATTACGGGCGCAGAGTGTAGAGACCCAGTACTCC. Translating gives CASSPLRAQSVETQYS.

This clonotype has a count of ten or more. J is TRBJ2-2 and V is TRBV29-1; D call uncertain. Trimming removed 2 bases from V and 0 bases from J, with 7 bases in between. The CDR3 is made up of 14 amino acids. Germline V lookup: CDR1 SQVTM, CDR2 ANQGSEA. CDR3 loop: CSVERGANTGELFF. As DNA, the CDR3 is TGCAGCGTTGAACGTGGGGCGAACACCGGGGAGCTGTTTTTT.

This clonotype was seen many times. The chain is built from TRBV19 and TRBJ2-1; tentatively, D is TRBD1 or TRBD2 (5 bases each). The CDR3 has 12 residues. The germline gives CDR1 LNHDA, CDR2 SQIVND (reference sequence). V lost 8 bases and J lost 9, with 14 bases in between. The CDR3 DNA is TGTGCCAGTGAGGGACGGAGTGCTGAGCAGTTCTTC. It is translated as CASEGRSAEQFF.

At least ten counts were recorded for this clonotype. The V gene is TRBV12-3 or TRBV12-4, the J gene TRBJ2-2, with 9 nucleotides matching TRBD2. The CDR3 spans 15 residues. The trim removed 5 bases at V and 6 bases at J, leaving 7 bases unmatched. The CDR3 region is CASSPGGGAPGELFF. The CDR3 DNA sequence: TGTGCCAGCAGTCCCGGCGGGGGGGCCCCCGGGGAGCTGTTTTTT.

Comments on this clonotype: A much more abundant neighbour one base away suggests this may be a read error. Without the conserved terminal phenylalanine or tryptophan, this CDR3 likely stems from a read error. This rearrangement joins TRBV29-1 to TRBJ2-3; 7 nucleotides line up with TRBD2. The CDR3 covers 12 residues. V shed 7 bases and J 6 bases; nucleotides not matched to a gene: 7. Germline-derived CDR1 and CDR2 are SQVTM and ANQGSEA. The CDR3 loop is CSAHTSADTQYL. For the CDR3, the DNA is TGCAGCGCCCATACTAGCGCCGATACGCAGTATTTG.

This clonotype was recorded at least ten times. The chain uses TRBV28 and TRBJ2-7; possibly TRBD1 for D (6 bases). Germline V CDR1 and CDR2: MDHEN, SYDVKM. The CDR3 loop spans 14 amino acids. The V gene lost 3 bases and the J gene lost 5 bases, with 14 bases spanning the gap. The CDR3 nucleotides are TGTGCCAGCAGTTTCCTACAGGGAACCGACGAGCAGTACTTC. Its protein is CASSFLQGTDEQYF.

The chain employs TRBV6-5 and TRBJ2-2; either TRBD1 or TRBD2 may supply D (6 bases each). The V gene's germline CDR1 is MNHEY and CDR2 SVGAGI. This CDR3 region has 13 residues. This CDR3 is CVVSREGTGGCFF. CDR3 DNA: TGTGTCGTGTCGAGGGAAGGTACCGGGGGCTGTTTTTTT.

This clonotype has just a few counts. The rearrangement joins TRBV3-1 to TRBJ2-4; 9 bases match TRBD1. Looked up from germline, CDR1 is LGHDT and CDR2 is YNNKEL (reference sequence). The CDR3 is 15 amino acids. The V segment lost 4 bases and the J segment 6 bases; nucleotides outside the gene matches: 7. CDR3 residues: CASSPHRDRVNIQYF. The CDR3 DNA sequence: TGTGCCAGCAGCCCCCACCGGGACAGGGTAAACATTCAGTACTTC.

Turning to this clonotype: A much larger clone lies a single base off, so this may be a read error. This sequence joins TRBV29-1 and TRBJ2-5; D remains unclear. The CDR3 consists of 13 residues. The V end lost 7 bases, the J end lost 1 base, and 13 bases lay between the germline ends. Germline V gives CDR1 SQVTM, CDR2 ANQGSEA. This CDR3 is CSAWAGTQETQYF. As DNA, the CDR3 is TGCAGCGCGTGGGCAGGCACCCAAGAGACCCAGTACTTC.